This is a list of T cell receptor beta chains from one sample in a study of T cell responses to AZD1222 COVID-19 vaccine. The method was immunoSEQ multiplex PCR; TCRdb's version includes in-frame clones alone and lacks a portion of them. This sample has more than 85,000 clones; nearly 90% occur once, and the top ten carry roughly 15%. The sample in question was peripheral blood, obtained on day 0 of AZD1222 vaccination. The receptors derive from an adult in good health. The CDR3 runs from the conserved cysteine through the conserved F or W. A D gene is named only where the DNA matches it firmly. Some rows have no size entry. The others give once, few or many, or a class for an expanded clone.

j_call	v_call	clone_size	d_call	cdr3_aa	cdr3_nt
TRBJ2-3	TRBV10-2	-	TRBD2	CASSAGLASTDTQYF	TGCGCCAGCAGCGCGGGACTAGCCAGCACAGATACGCAGTATTTT
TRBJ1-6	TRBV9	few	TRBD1	CASSVGQGSQPLHF	TGTGCCAGCAGCGTAGGACAGGGAAGTCAACCCCTCCACTTT
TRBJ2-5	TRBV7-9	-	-	CASSLTLTQETQYF	TGTGCCAGCAGCTTAACCCTAACCCAAGAGACCCAGTACTTC
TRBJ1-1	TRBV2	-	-	CASRGLYGRNTEAFF	TGTGCCAGCAGGGGCTTGTACGGCCGGAACACTGAAGCTTTCTTT
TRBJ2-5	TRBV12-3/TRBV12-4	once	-	CASSLGLKGTQYF	TGTGCCAGCAGTTTAGGGCTGAAGGGGACCCAGTACTTC
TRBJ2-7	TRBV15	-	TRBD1	CATSRAPAAGGAAYYEQYF	TGTGCCACCAGCAGAGCCCCCGCGGCAGGGGGCGCGGCCTACTACGAGCAGTACTTC
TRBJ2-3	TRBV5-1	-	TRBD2	CASSLGRGGNTDTQYF	TGCGCCAGCAGCTTAGGGCGGGGGGGCAACACAGATACGCAGTATTTT
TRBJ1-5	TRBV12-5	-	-	CASALGQGSTYSNQPQHF	TGTGCTAGTGCCCTCGGGCAGGGCTCCACCTATAGCAATCAGCCCCAGCATTTT
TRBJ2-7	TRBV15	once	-	CATSREGGSYEQYF	TGTGCCACCAGCAGGGAGGGCGGGTCCTACGAGCAGTACTTC
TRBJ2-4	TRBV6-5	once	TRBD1	CASSRQGAGNIQYF	TGTGCCAGCAGTCGACAGGGGGCAGGAAACATTCAGTACTTC
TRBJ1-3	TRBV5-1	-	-	CASSLGPRKLGNTIYF	TGCGCCAGCAGCTTAGGACCTCGGAAACTTGGAAACACCATATATTTT
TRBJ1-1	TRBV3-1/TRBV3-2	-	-	CASSLNPGAGTEAFF	TGTGCCAGCAGCCTCAATCCCGGAGCCGGCACTGAAGCTTTCTTT
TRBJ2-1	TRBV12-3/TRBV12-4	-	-	CASSLERLAFF	TGTGCCAGCAGTTTAGAGAGGCTGGCGTTCTTC
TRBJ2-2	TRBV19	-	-	CATTLIWSGHTGELFF	TGTGCCACCACTCTAATATGGTCAGGACACACCGGGGAGCTGTTTTTT
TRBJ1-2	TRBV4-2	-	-	CASSQGSGGVHLYGYTF	TGTGCCAGCAGCCAAGGGTCTGGAGGGGTGCACCTCTATGGCTACACCTTC
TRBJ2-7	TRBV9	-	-	CASSPPPGTPSYVQYF	TGTGCCAGCAGCCCCCCCCCGGGGACACCTTCCTACGTGCAGTACTTC
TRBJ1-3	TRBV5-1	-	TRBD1	CASSHNRGQGGNTIYF	TGCGCCAGCAGCCACAACAGGGGGCAAGGTGGAAACACCATATATTTT
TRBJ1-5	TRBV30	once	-	CAWSRELGQPQHF	TGTGCCTGGAGTAGAGAATTGGGTCAGCCCCAGCATTTT
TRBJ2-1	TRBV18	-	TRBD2	CASSPGTRNEQFF	TGTGCCAGCTCACCGGGGACTAGAAATGAGCAGTTCTTC
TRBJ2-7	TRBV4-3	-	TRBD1	CASSRDRGDYEQYF	TGCGCCAGCAGCCGGGACAGGGGGGACTACGAGCAGTACTTC
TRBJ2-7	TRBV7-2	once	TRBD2	CASSLEVAGARYEQYF	TGTGCCAGCAGCTTAGAAGTAGCGGGGGCAAGGTACGAGCAGTACTTC
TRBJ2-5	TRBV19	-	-	CASSLRRWETQYF	TGTGCCAGTAGTCTGAGGAGGTGGGAGACCCAGTACTTC
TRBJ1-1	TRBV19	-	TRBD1	CASRPTGRAEAFF	TGTGCCAGTAGACCGACAGGGAGAGCTGAAGCTTTCTTT
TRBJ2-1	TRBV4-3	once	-	CASSPRAQGSEQFF	TGCGCCAGCAGCCCGAGGGCCCAGGGAAGTGAGCAGTTCTTC
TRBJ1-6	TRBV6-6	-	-	CASSGGSGRNFHF	TGTGCCAGCAGTGGGGGGTCGGGGCGGAATTTCCACTTT
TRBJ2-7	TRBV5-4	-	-	CASSLAGGGGPYEQYF	TGTGCCAGCAGCTTGGCCGGGGGCGGGGGCCCCTACGAGCAGTACTTC
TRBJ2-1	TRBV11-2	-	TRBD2	CASSLAPTSGRHNEQFF	TGTGCCAGCAGCTTAGCTCCGACTAGCGGGAGGCACAATGAGCAGTTCTTC
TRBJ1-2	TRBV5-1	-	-	CASSQEDLNYGYTF	TGCGCCAGCAGCCAAGAAGACTTAAACTATGGCTACACCTTC
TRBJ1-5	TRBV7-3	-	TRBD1	CASSLYWDSPQHF	TGTGCCAGCAGCTTATACTGGGACAGCCCCCAGCATTTT
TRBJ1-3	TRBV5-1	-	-	CASSPTATVGGNTIYF	TGCGCCAGCAGCCCCACCGCGACGGTTGGTGGAAACACCATATATTTT
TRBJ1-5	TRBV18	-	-	CASSPERRLAGNSDQPQHF	TGTGCCAGCTCACCAGAGAGGCGCTTGGCAGGGAACTCTGATCAGCCCCAGCATTTT
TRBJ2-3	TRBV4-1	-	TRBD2	CASSQGTSGYTDTQYF	TGCGCCAGCAGCCAAGGGACTAGCGGTTACACAGATACGCAGTATTTT
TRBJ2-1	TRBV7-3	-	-	CASSSPGLNNEQFF	TGTGCCAGCAGCTCCCCGGGACTCAACAATGAGCAGTTCTTC
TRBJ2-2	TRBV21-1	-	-	CASSSRGGGELFF	TGTGCCAGCAGCTCCCGGGGCGGCGGGGAGCTGTTTTTT
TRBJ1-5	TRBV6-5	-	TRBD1	CASRPDRTLYGAQHF	TGTGCCAGCAGGCCGGACAGGACGCTCTACGGGGCCCAGCATTTT
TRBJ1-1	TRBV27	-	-	CASSLMPKNTEAFF	TGTGCCAGCAGTTTAATGCCCAAGAACACTGAAGCTTTCTTT
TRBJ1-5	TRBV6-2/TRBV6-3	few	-	CASSSKVVSNQPQHF	TGTGCCAGCAGTTCTAAAGTAGTTAGCAATCAGCCCCAGCATTTT
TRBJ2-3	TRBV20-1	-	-	CSASAGGSTDTQYF	TGCAGTGCTAGTGCTGGGGGTAGCACAGATACGCAGTATTTT
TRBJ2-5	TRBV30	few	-	CAWSVDRGVAQYF	TGTGCCTGGAGTGTCGATAGGGGCGTGGCCCAGTACTTC
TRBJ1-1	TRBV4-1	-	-	CASSPRGDDTEAFF	TGCGCCAGCAGCCCGAGGGGGGATGACACTGAAGCTTTCTTT
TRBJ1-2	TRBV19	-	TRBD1	CATGQGVFNYGYTF	TGTGCCACGGGACAGGGTGTTTTCAACTATGGCTACACCTTC
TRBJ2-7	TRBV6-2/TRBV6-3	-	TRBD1	CASSYSAGTGRSEQYF	TGTGCCAGCAGTTACTCCGCCGGGACAGGTAGATCCGAGCAGTACTTC
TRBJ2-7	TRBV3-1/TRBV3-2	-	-	CASSQLSNEQYF	TGTGCCAGCAGCCAATTGTCGAACGAGCAGTACTTC
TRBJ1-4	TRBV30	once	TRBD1	CAWSAWTGGEKLFF	TGTGCCTGGAGTGCCTGGACAGGGGGAGAAAAACTGTTTTTT
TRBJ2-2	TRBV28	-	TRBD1	CASWQGAAGELFF	TGTGCCAGTTGGCAGGGGGCCGCCGGGGAGCTGTTTTTT
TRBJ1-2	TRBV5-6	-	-	CASSLEPLNYGYTF	TGTGCCAGCAGCTTGGAGCCGCTTAACTATGGCTACACCTTC
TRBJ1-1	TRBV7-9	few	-	CASSHALNTEAFF	TGTGCCAGCAGCCACGCCTTGAACACTGAAGCTTTCTTT
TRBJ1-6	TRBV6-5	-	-	CATRDLSYNSPLHF	TGTGCCACTCGGGACCTCTCCTATAATTCACCCCTCCACTTT
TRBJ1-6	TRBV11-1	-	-	CASSPGTTASPLHF	TGTGCCAGCAGCCCCGGGACAACGGCTTCACCCCTCCACTTT
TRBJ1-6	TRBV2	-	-	CASNMENNSPLHF	TGTGCCAGCAATATGGAGAATAATTCACCCCTCCACTTT
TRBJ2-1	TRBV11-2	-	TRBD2	CASSWGGGSYNEQFF	TGTGCCAGCAGCTGGGGGGGAGGCTCCTACAATGAGCAGTTCTTC
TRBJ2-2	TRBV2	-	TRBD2	CASSEEGLGPGELFF	TGTGCCAGCAGTGAAGAGGGACTAGGTCCCGGGGAGCTGTTTTTT
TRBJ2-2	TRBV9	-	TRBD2	CASSSQTSGTTGELFF	TGTGCCAGCAGCTCTCAGACTAGCGGGACCACCGGGGAGCTGTTTTTT
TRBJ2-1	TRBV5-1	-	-	CASSVGRNQYNEQFF	TGCGCCAGCAGCGTAGGACGGAACCAATACAATGAGCAGTTCTTC
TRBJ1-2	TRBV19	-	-	CASTAPIEGYTF	TGTGCCAGTACCGCACCTATAGAGGGCTACACCTTC
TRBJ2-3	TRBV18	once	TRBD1	CASSPQGASTDTQYF	TGTGCCAGCTCACCACAGGGGGCGAGCACAGATACGCAGTATTTT